This entry concerns a single T cell receptor (beta chain). Its target is unknown. CDR1 MNHEY and CDR2 SMNVEV come from the germline V gene (reference sequence). V was clipped by 0 bases and J by 7 bases, with 11 bases between them. CDR3 length equals 14 residues. This record comes from a study of T cell repertoires in cytomegalovirus infection. TCRdb called the reads again in MiXCR, with one record for every CDR3 protein. The sample has around 900,000 distinct CDR3 sequences; approximately 31% are singletons. J is TRBJ2-3 and V is TRBV27, with TRBD2 as a possible D gene (6 bases). The sequenced sample was cultured CD8+ T cells from PBMCs, obtained from culture after CMV antigen stimulation. This sequence originates from a human donor in good health (CMV status not recorded). Some clones in this sample may be carry-over from other donors' samples. CDR3 nucleotide sequence: TGTGCCAGCAGTTTATCGGGGGGTACAAATACGCAGTATTTT. Amino acids: CASSLSGGTNTQYF.